The subject of this entry is one T cell receptor (beta chain). Its specific antigen is unknown. Per-base quality was not reported, and no clone a single base away is much larger than it. The protocol used for the library was 5' RACE. Sequencing took place on an Illumina HiSeq 2500. The second PCR ran for about 6 to 11 cycles and used a J-beta primer mix along with a sample-barcoded 5' primer. A template-switch 5' adaptor carrying 12 random nucleotides introduced a unique molecular identifier onto each TCR beta cDNA molecule. Each sample yielded at least 2.5 million CDR3-containing paired-end reads. All of the RNA was converted into first-strand cDNA using the Mint cDNA synthesis kit, with a TRBC-specific oligonucleotide serving as the primer. Following uracil-DNA glycosylase treatment, a first 18-cycle PCR with universal primers M1SS and BC2_uni_R was performed on all cDNA. Per the source publication's procedure: Each sample was normalized by randomly selecting 1 million high-quality reads, each carrying a distinct molecular identifier. Instead of being binned into consensus sequences, reads that shared molecular identifiers were thrown out. CDR3 identification, clonotype clustering and error correction used MiTCR with a Q25 quality threshold and the strictest error-elimination algorithm. A nonparametric unseen species model with Euler transformation was used to estimate lower-bound total TCR beta diversity. Using fastp at Q25 and MiXCR, TCRdb reprocessed the public reads and kept productive beta chains. Rows are unified per CDR3 protein, each entry keeping the most common DNA and genes. What appears here as the V and J calls and clone size reflects TCRdb's work, not the paper's. In this sample the table shows 1.2 million to 1.5 million distinct CDR3 sequences, 42% of which occur a single time. The ten largest clones represent roughly 7.7% of the sample.

The CDR3, cysteine through phenylalanine, is 14 amino acids long. Just the 42-base CDR3 DNA is kept, in frame starting at base 1. The germline V gene supplies CDR1 MDHEN and CDR2 SYDVKM. The sample belongs to a study of blood T cells in healthy people across ages (dated by TCRdb to 2015 to 2017). About the study as a whole: In model experiments, roughly one uniquely barcoded TCR beta cDNA molecule per two T cells was captured by template switching. Two additional independent replicas of 1 million unique cDNA reads from the same blood draw were analyzed for two donors (one aged 18 to 30 and one aged 80 or older). Four age groups were formed from the donors: young (average approximately 15 years), middle-aged (approximately 41), aged (62) and long-lived (about 75). Donors of different ages were randomly distributed across sequencing lanes to avoid experimental bias. To track age-related changes in TCR beta repertoire diversity, the study relied on deep sequencing normalized with unique cDNA molecular identifiers. Points the paper makes about the study in general: Bulk unsorted PBMC profiling prevented conclusive comparison of naive and antigen-experienced compartments. Because the CMV infection status of the donors was unknown, age-related changes in expanded clonotypes may potentially have been confounded. As age increased, observed TCR beta diversity per million T cells dropped in a roughly linear way, and a significant reduction was already evident by age about 36. The long-lived group showed more naive CD4+ T cells, fewer expanded clones and increased TCR diversity than the aged group, suggesting age selection. Total diversity estimates from one million sequenced T cells were considered lower bounds and underestimates. A strong correlation was found between observed TCR beta diversity and the percentage of naive T cells measured by flow cytometry.

Donors were about 36 systemically healthy Caucasian individuals from Russia aged roughly 6 to 100 years. Each donor gave 8 to 10 milliliters of peripheral blood, collected into EDTA-treated Vacutainer tubes. Ficoll-Paque density-gradient centrifugation was used to isolate PBMCs, with at least 7 million per sample. Total RNA was extracted from PBMCs with Trizol reagent, with at least 5.5 micrograms obtained per sample. For every donor, an aliquot of PBMCs went through flow cytometry to measure the percentages of naive CD45RAhigh/CD27high T cells. The sequenced sample consisted of blood. This receptor chain uses TRBV28 and TRBJ2-5, with TRBD1 perhaps the D gene, on 7 matching bases. Near its end, the DNA agrees better with TRBJ2-7, so the J call may be wrong. This TCR was sampled from a woman younger than 30 in good health. The CDR3 protein is CASSLIRQGGEQYF. The DNA reads TGTGCCAGCAGCCTGATCAGACAGGGAGGCGAGCAGTACTTC.